This record concerns one T cell receptor beta chain sequence. The data were taken from a study of shared clonotypes between healthy human individuals. The investigators split CD4+ cells into a CD45RA+ naive subset and a CD45RA-negative memory subset. CDR1 is LNHDA and CDR2 is SQIVND in the germline V gene (reference sequence). The V and J ends lost 1 base and 1 base respectively, with 4 bases between them. The CDR3 spans 13 residues. Method: immunoSEQ multiplex PCR; TCRdb's copy keeps in-frame clones and lacks some. The sample contains around 340,000 clones, more than 60% of which appear only once. The rearrangement links TRBV19 to TRBJ1-1; D gene unclear. This receptor was taken from a man in his thirties or forties in good health. The sequencing input was memory CD4+ T cells sorted from blood. Subset in this sample: CD45RA-negative fraction. The CDR3 DNA reads as TGTGCCAGTAGTATAGTGAGGAACACTGAAGCTTTCTTT. Translation gives CASSIVRNTEAFF. Full variable domain (outside the CDR3, taken from reference TRBV19 and TRBJ1-1): DGGITQSPKYLFRKEGQNVTLSCEQNLNHDAMYWYRQDPGQGLRLIYYSQIVNDFQKGDIAEGYSVSREKKESFPLTVTSAQKNPTAFYLCASSIVRNTEAFFGQGTRLTVV.